A selection of T cell receptor beta chains follows, all from one sample in a study of blood T cells in healthy people across ages. MiXCR, run by TCRdb on the 5' RACE reads, gives a single entry per CDR3 protein. The sample shows about 700,000 distinct CDR3 sequences, approximately 29% of them seen only once. Material: blood. The receptors were sampled from a woman older than 75 in good health. Each CDR3 is given with its conserved first and last residue. D genes are given only for firm matches. Expanded clones get a size class; other rows say once, few or many, or leave the size out.

J,V,size,D,CDR3,DNA
TRBJ2-3,TRBV6-6,few,TRBD2,CASSGWTSGRTDTQYF,TGTGCCAGCAGTGGGTGGACTAGCGGGAGAACAGATACGCAGTATTTT
TRBJ2-1,TRBV6-5,many,.,CASSYSSSEANRRHEQFF,TGTGCCAGCAGTTACTCGAGTTCCGAGGCCAATCGACGCCATGAGCAGTTCTTC
TRBJ1-1,TRBV7-2,.,.,CANSLKGGTEAFF,TGTGCCAACAGCTTAAAGGGTGGGACTGAAGCTTTCTTT
TRBJ2-7,TRBV5-6,many,.,CASSQGTHYEQYF,TGTGCCAGCAGCCAGGGGACACACTACGAGCAGTACTTC
TRBJ2-3,TRBV12-3/TRBV12-4,.,.,CASSQTRVCADTQYF,TGTGCCAGCAGTCAGACTAGAGTTTGTGCAGATACGCAATATTTT
TRBJ2-3,TRBV7-8,.,.,CASSPIGPFRAQYF,TGTGCCAGCAGCCCCATCGGACCCTTTAGGGCGCAGTATTTT
TRBJ2-1,TRBV28,.,.,CVSRQGSSLNEQFF,TGTGTCAGCAGGCAGGGGTCTAGTCTCAATGAGCAGTTCTTC
TRBJ2-3,TRBV12-3/TRBV12-4,many,TRBD2,CASSFHLAGGTDTQYF,TGTGCCAGCAGTTTCCACCTAGCGGGGGGGACAGATACGCAGTATTTT
TRBJ1-6,TRBV28,few,.,CASSLARGILGSPLHF,TGTGCCAGCAGTTTGGCCAGGGGAATACTGGGTTCACCCCTCCACTTT
TRBJ2-1,TRBV29-1,.,.,CSVVRGKSSYNEQFF,TGCAGCGTTGTTCGGGGGAAGAGCTCCTACAATGAGCAGTTCTTC
TRBJ2-7,TRBV21-1,many,.,CASSRTDSYEQYF,TGTGCCAGCAGTAGGACAGACTCCTACGAGCAGTACTTC
TRBJ2-1,TRBV4-3,once,.,CASSQGTGRAECEQFF,TGCGCCAGCAGCCAGGGTACCGGACGGGCTGAATGTGAGCAGTTCTTC
TRBJ2-3,TRBV6-2/TRBV6-3,.,.,CASSRDQRTDTQYF,TGTGCCAGCAGTCGGGACCAGCGCACAGATACGCAGTATTTT
TRBJ2-7,TRBV20-1,.,TRBD2,CSARVRASGRYEQYF,TGCAGTGCTAGAGTAAGGGCTAGCGGGAGGTACGAGCAGTACTTC
TRBJ2-1,TRBV7-2,.,.,CASSLDGRAGAQFF,TGTGCCAGCAGCTTAGATGGTCGGGCGGGGGCTCAGTTCTTC
TRBJ2-1,TRBV5-1,.,TRBD2,CASRQTSGIHEQFF,TGCGCCAGCAGACAAACTAGCGGCATCCATGAGCAGTTCTTC
TRBJ2-1,TRBV12-3/TRBV12-4,.,.,CASSLRQDVQFF,TGTGCCAGCAGTTTGAGACAAGATGTGCAGTTCTTC
TRBJ2-6,TRBV5-1,many,.,CASSDPRSGGANVLTF,TGCGCCAGCAGCGACCCTCGCTCGGGAGGGGCCAACGTCCTGACTTTC
TRBJ1-4,TRBV4-2,.,.,CASSQERENEKLFF,TGTGCCAGCAGCCAAGAAAGGGAAAATGAAAAACTGTTTTTT
TRBJ2-5,TRBV5-5,many,.,CASSPRWSRAGETQYF,TGTGCCAGCAGCCCCCGATGGTCCAGGGCCGGAGAGACCCAGTACTTC
TRBJ2-3,TRBV4-1,many,TRBD2,CASSQGTSGDYVTQYF,TGCGCCAGCAGCCAGGGGACTAGCGGGGACTATGTTACGCAGTATTTT
TRBJ2-5,TRBV28,many,TRBD2,CASSLPLAGRPEETQYF,TGTGCCAGCAGTTTACCTCTAGCGGGAAGGCCGGAAGAGACCCAGTACTTC
TRBJ2-1,TRBV7-9,many,.,CASSLRGEQFF,TGTGCCAGCAGTTTACGCGGGGAGCAGTTCTTC
TRBJ2-5,TRBV7-2,.,.,CASSLRTWETQYF,TGTGCCAGCAGCTTACGGACATGGGAGACCCAGTACTTC
TRBJ2-1,TRBV9,many,.,CASSVGGDRNEQFF,TGTGCCAGCAGCGTTGGAGGCGATCGCAATGAGCAGTTCTTC
TRBJ1-1,TRBV12-3/TRBV12-4,many,TRBD1,CASSWDRANTEAFF,TGTGCCAGCAGCTGGGACAGGGCGAACACTGAAGCTTTCTTT
TRBJ2-5,TRBV20-1,once,.,CSAPTIQETQYF,TGCAGTGCCCCGACTATTCAAGAGACCCAGTACTTC
TRBJ2-5,TRBV6-2/TRBV6-3,few,.,CASSLAEAQYF,TGTGCCAGCTCCTTGGCAGAGGCCCAGTACTTC
TRBJ2-7,TRBV30,few,.,CAWSLLDGIYEQYF,TGTGCCTGGAGTCTTCTAGATGGGATCTACGAGCAGTACTTC